The 30 T cell receptor beta chains in this list originate from one sample, sequenced in a study of T cells in women clearing cervical HPV infection. Measured with immunoSEQ multiplex PCR; TCRdb has only the in-frame clones, and not every one. This sample's table has about 35,000 clones. Sequenced sample: blood buffy coat. These receptors were obtained from a woman between 18 and 75 years old with a cervical HPV16 infection that either progressed to CIN3+ or cleared (not recorded which).

In the case of this clone: The read terminates 3 residues before the CDR3 end, so the remaining end is supplied by the germline J gene. The chain is built from TRBV18 and TRBJ2-2; 8 nucleotides align to TRBD1. The CDR3 has 14 residues. Germline lookup yields CDR1 KGHSH and CDR2 LQKENI. The sequenced part of the CDR3 DNA is TGTGCCAGCACCCAGGGGGCCTATAATTCACCG. As protein: CASTQGAYNSP. The full CDR3 sequence reads CASTQGAYNSPLFF.

As for this clone: The sequence runs out 3 residues before the end of the CDR3; the remainder is reconstructed from the germline J gene. V gene TRBV2 combines with J gene TRBJ2-2; 9 bases are shared with TRBD1. This CDR3 comprises 14 residues. In germline, CDR1 is SNHLY, CDR2 FYNNEI. V lost 6 bases, J lost 3 bases, and 2 bases stayed unmatched. Partial CDR3 DNA: TGTGCCAGCAGCCGGGACAGGGACACCGGGGAG. Amino acids: CASSRDRDTGE. From start to end, the CDR3 is CASSRDRDTGELFF.

Worth noting for this clone: From the germline J gene comes the end of the CDR3, since the read stops 3 residues before it. The chain carries TRBV7-8 and TRBJ1-6, with 9 nucleotides matching TRBD1. The germline V gene has CDR1 SGHVS and CDR2 FQNEAQ. V lost 4 bases and J lost 7; bases outside the gene matches: 14. The CDR3 consists of 18 residues. The CDR3 sequence is CASSYDNRGRWRNSPLHF. The sequenced CDR3 bases are TGTGCCAGCAGCTACGACAACAGGGGGCGTTGGAGGAATTCACCC.

Worth noting for this clone: Coverage ceases 3 residues before the CDR3 finishes, and the germline J gene fills in the end. V gene TRBV6-1 combines with J gene TRBJ2-3; 10 bases agree with TRBD1. J lost 0 bases, V lost 1 base, and 1 base had no gene match. CDR1 and CDR2 from the germline V gene are MNHNS and SASEGT. The CDR3 consists of 16 residues. CDR3 bases read: TGTGCCAGCAGTGAAGGGACAGGGGGTAGCACAGATACG. Encoded protein: CASSEGTGGSTDT. The complete CDR3 sequence is CASSEGTGGSTDTQYF.

As for this clone: A read error may account for a junction end that differs from germline. Other DNA sequences in the same sample also yield this CDR3. CDR3 DNA, as far as it was read: TGTGCCAGCAGCTTAGCTCCCCTCCGGGGAAACACA. Protein sequence: CASSLAPLRGNT. The full CDR3 reads CASSLAPLRGNTIYF. The V call is TRBV7-2, the J call TRBJ1-3; D is ambiguous. The sequence runs out 3 residues before the end of the CDR3; the remainder is reconstructed from the germline J gene. From germline, CDR1 is SGHTA and CDR2 FQGNSA. The CDR3 runs to 15 residues. Supplemented by reference TRBV7-2 and TRBJ1-3, the full variable domain reads GAGVSQSPSNKVTEKGKDVELRCDPISGHTALYWYRQSLGQGLEFLIYFQGNSAPDKSGLPSDRFSAERTGGSVSTLTIQRTQQEDSAVYLCASSLAPLRGNTIYFGEGSWLTVV.

About this clone itself: The read halts 3 residues ahead of the CDR3 end, with the missing end drawn from the germline J gene. Other DNA sequences from this sample encode an identical CDR3 as well. The J gene is TRBJ1-2, the V gene TRBV11-2; 8 positions match TRBD1. Germline V gene data show CDR1 as SGHAT and CDR2 as FQNNGV. The CDR3 has 14 residues. After removal of 3 bases from V and 4 bases from J, the junction contained 4 bases not matched to a gene. CDR3 DNA (partial): TGTGCCAGCAGCTTGGGACAGGCCTCCTATGGC. Its translation: CASSLGQASYG. The full CDR3 is CASSLGQASYGYTF.

As to this clone: Read coverage stops 3 residues before the CDR3 terminus; the germline J gene supplies the remainder. V gene TRBV7-3 combines with J gene TRBJ2-1; 10 bases are a match to TRBD2. The ends lost 5 bases at V and 7 bases at J; junction bases unmatched: 5. Germline lookup yields CDR1 SGHTA and CDR2 FQGTGA. The CDR3 contains 14 residues. Partial CDR3 DNA: TGTGCCAGCAGCCCCGGACTAGCGGTGAATGAG. It is translated as CASSPGLAVNE. The complete CDR3 reads CASSPGLAVNEQFF.

Regarding this clone: The read terminates 3 residues ahead of where the CDR3 ends, so the germline J gene completes it. Additional DNA sequences in this sample encode the identical CDR3. This rearrangement joins TRBV6-2 or TRBV6-3 to TRBJ2-7; 8 bases align to TRBD1. The ends lost 2 bases at V and 5 bases at J; junction bases unmatched: 5. Germline V gives CDR1 MNHEY, CDR2 SVGEGT. The CDR3 sequence is 14 residues long. CDR3 residues: CASSYLQGADEQYF. The DNA read from the CDR3 is TGTGCCAGCAGTTACCTCCAGGGGGCTGACGAG.

CDR3 sequence reads: CASSRLAGDTGELFF. The CDR3 DNA, read in part, is TGTGCCAGTAGTAGACTAGCGGGAGACACCGGGGAG. The chain recombines TRBV19 with TRBJ2-2; 12 nucleotides line up with TRBD2. The CDR3 extends 3 residues past the end of the read, so its final part is completed from the germline J gene. V gave up 4 bases and J gave up 3 bases; unmatched junction bases: 0. Germline V lookup: CDR1 LNHDA, CDR2 SQIVND (reference sequence). CDR3 size: 15 residues.

Comments on this clone: The CDR3 end lies 3 residues beyond the end of the read and is filled in from the germline J gene. The rearrangement joins TRBV5-1 to TRBJ2-3, with a tentative D call TRBD2 (6 bases). Trimming removed 1 base at V and 3 bases at J, with 15 bases between. The CDR3 contains 16 residues. The V gene's germline CDR1 is SGHRS and CDR2 YFSETQ. CDR3: CASSLSLARGTDTQYF. The sequenced part of the CDR3 DNA is TGCGCCAGCAGCTTGTCGCTAGCGCGGGGAACAGATACG.

As to this clone: The sequence runs out 3 residues before the end of the CDR3; the remainder is reconstructed from the germline J gene. V and J are TRBV20-1 and TRBJ2-1, with 11 bases aligning to TRBD2. CDR1 is DFQATT and CDR2 is SNEGSKA in the germline V gene (reference sequence). The CDR3 totals 15 residues. V was clipped by 3 bases and J by 8 bases; unmatched bases: 9. The CDR3 reads CSARRLAGGGDEQFF. The sequenced part of the CDR3 DNA is TGCAGTGCTAGGAGGCTAGCGGGAGGCGGGGATGAG.

For this clone: The CDR3 end falls 3 residues outside the read, so it is completed with the germline J gene. This chain connects TRBV7-2 to TRBJ1-4, with D maybe TRBD1 (5 bases). V shed 5 bases and J shed 5 bases, with 15 bases lying between them. The CDR3 has 15 amino acids. Germline lookup yields CDR1 SGHTA and CDR2 FQGNSA. CDR3 loop: CASSRGGGKNEKLFF. The sequenced CDR3 bases are TGTGCCAGCAGCCGAGGTGGGGGGAAAAATGAAAAA.

With respect to this clone: The CDR3 extends 3 residues past the end of the read, so its final part is completed from the germline J gene. The chain couples TRBV7-9 to TRBJ1-6; D unresolved. V was shortened by 1 base and J by 6 bases, with 7 bases between the two germline ends. Germline values: CDR1 SEHNR, CDR2 FQNEAQ (reference sequence). This CDR3 has 14 residues. The CDR3 bases that were read are TGTGCCAGCAGCTTAGAAGGGCTTAATTCACCC. This sequence encodes CASSLEGLNSP. The CDR3, in full, reads CASSLEGLNSPLHF.

About this clone itself: Coverage ceases 3 residues before the CDR3 finishes, and the germline J gene fills in the end. The chain combines TRBV7-9 with TRBJ2-7; TRBD1 agrees at 7 bases. Germline values: CDR1 SEHNR, CDR2 FQNEAQ (reference sequence). This CDR3 spans 15 amino acids. With V trimmed by 4 bases and J by 0 bases, 6 bases remained unmatched. CDR3 amino acids: CASSSPDRHSYEQYF. CDR3 DNA, as far as it was read: TGTGCCAGCAGCTCGCCGGACAGGCACTCCTACGAG.

As regards this clone: The read gets to within 3 residues of the CDR3 end, and the germline J gene fills in the rest. The chain employs TRBV20-1 and TRBJ1-1, with D tentatively TRBD1 (5 bases). Germline values: CDR1 DFQATT, CDR2 SNEGSKA (reference sequence). This CDR3 has 13 amino acids. The V and J ends lost 4 bases and 0 bases respectively, with 9 bases between them. The sequenced part of the CDR3 DNA is TGCAGTGCTACCTGGGGGGTGAACACTGAA. This sequence encodes CSATWGVNTE. The full CDR3 protein is CSATWGVNTEAFF.

A remark on this clone: The sequenced fragment ends 3 residues before the CDR3 boundary, so the rest is inferred from the germline J gene. The chain has TRBV11-2 and TRBJ2-3, with D tentatively TRBD2 (6 bases). Germline V CDR1 and CDR2: SGHAT, FQNNGV. The CDR3 extends over 14 amino acids. V was clipped by 5 bases and J by 0 bases, with 9 bases between them. Incomplete CDR3 DNA: TGTGCCAGCAGCAAGGGGACTAGCACAGATACG. It is translated as CASSKGTSTDT. The full-length CDR3 reads as CASSKGTSTDTQYF.

This clone is deemed medium-sized by its frequency. The read falls 3 residues short of the CDR3 end, and the missing part is taken from the germline J gene. The chain recombines TRBV29-1 with TRBJ2-2; 10 nucleotides agree with TRBD1. The CDR3 is made up of 15 amino acids. V lost 4 bases, J lost 4 bases, and 6 bases stayed unmatched. CDR1 is SQVTM, CDR2 ANQGSEA, per germline. CDR3 DNA, as far as it was read: TGCAGCGTTGGTACCGGGACAGGGGTCACCGGGGAG. Its translation: CSVGTGTGVTGE. The full CDR3 sequence reads CSVGTGTGVTGELFF.

As to this clone: The sequenced fragment ends 3 residues before the CDR3 boundary, so the rest is inferred from the germline J gene. This chain links TRBV2 with TRBJ2-3; 9 nucleotides line up with TRBD2. CDR1 and CDR2 from the germline V gene are SNHLY and FYNNEI. The CDR3 sequence is 17 residues long. The CDR3 protein is CASSENAMVAGVETQYF. CDR3 DNA (partial): TGTGCCAGCAGTGAAAATGCGATGGTAGCGGGGGTAGAGACG.

With regard to this clone: The CDR3 extends 3 residues past the end of the read, so its final part is completed from the germline J gene. The chain recombines TRBV29-1 with TRBJ2-1; 10 bases fit TRBD1. The length of the CDR3 is 15 residues. V trimming: 6 bases; J trimming: 9 bases; junction bases outside the gene matches: 14. Germline CDR1 is SQVTM and CDR2 is ANQGSEA. The CDR3 sequence: CSVEARDRGHSEQFF. The sequenced part of the CDR3 DNA is TGCAGCGTGGAGGCCCGGGACAGGGGCCACTCTGAG.

Points on this clone: The read terminates 3 residues before the CDR3 end, so the remaining end is supplied by the germline J gene. This chain joins TRBV2 and TRBJ2-1; maybe TRBD1 (5 bases). The CDR3 has 15 residues. CDR1 SNHLY and CDR2 FYNNEI come from the germline V gene. Trimming pared 10 bases from V and 0 bases from J, leaving 16 bases between. CDR3 DNA, as far as it was read: TGTGCCATCCAGGAAGGGGTGAGCTCCTACAATGAG. Amino acid sequence: CAIQEGVSSYNE. The whole CDR3 protein reads CAIQEGVSSYNEQFF.

Comments on this clone: Sequencing ends 3 residues short of the CDR3 end; the germline J gene provides the rest. This sequence joins TRBV7-8 and TRBJ2-3, with D perhaps matching TRBD2 (6 bases). The germline V gene has CDR1 SGHVS and CDR2 FQNEAQ. The length of the CDR3 is 16 residues. Trimming cost V 0 bases and J 4 bases, with 14 bases left between them. The sequenced part of the CDR3 DNA is TGTGCCAGCAGCTTAGCGGCGGGGAATTTTGCAGATACG. It codes for CASSLAAGNFADT. The entire CDR3 sequence reads CASSLAAGNFADTQYF. Full variable domain (rest looked up from reference TRBV7-8 and TRBJ2-3): GAGVSQSPRYKVAKRGQDVALRCDPISGHVSLFWYQQALGQGPEFLTYFQNEAQLDKSGLPSDRFFAERPEGSVSTLKIQRTQQEDSAVYLCASSLAAGNFADTQYFGPGTRLTVL.

With regard to this clone: The read stops 3 residues short of the end of the CDR3; the missing end is completed from the germline J gene. V usage is TRBV20-1 and J usage is TRBJ1-2, with 11 bases aligning to TRBD1. This CDR3 is built from 16 residues. Germline assignment: CDR1 DFQATT and CDR2 SNEGSKA (reference sequence). The CDR3: CSARDTGTGGQDGYTF. Incomplete CDR3 DNA: TGCAGTGCTAGAGATACCGGGACAGGGGGTCAGGACGGC.

Points on this clone: The read ends 3 residues shy of where the CDR3 ends; the end is completed using the germline J gene. This chain uses TRBV5-1 with TRBJ2-3, with a possible D match to TRBD1 (5 bases). In germline, CDR1 is SGHRS, CDR2 YFSETQ. The CDR3 contains 14 residues. V was cut by 2 bases and J by 3 bases, with 10 bases left in between. This CDR3 is CASSLQEYTDTQYF. CDR3 DNA, as far as it was read: TGCGCCAGCAGCTTACAGGAATATACAGATACG.

For this clone: The CDR3 extends 3 residues past the end of the read, so its final part is completed from the germline J gene. The V and J genes are TRBV12-3 or TRBV12-4 and TRBJ2-7; the D is unclear. The CDR3 is 14 amino acids. Trimming stripped 3 bases from V and 2 bases from J, with 11 bases between. The CDR3 sequence is CASSFPGRTYEQYF. The CDR3 bases that were read are TGTGCCAGCAGTTTCCCGGGTCGTACCTACGAG.

Details on this clone: With the read ending 3 residues before the CDR3 end, the germline J gene is used to fill in that end. V gene TRBV7-9 combines with J gene TRBJ1-5, with 8 bases that match TRBD1. In germline, CDR1 is SEHNR, CDR2 FQNEAQ (reference sequence). The CDR3 is 15 residues long. Trimming at V came to 3 bases and at J to 4 bases, leaving 5 bases not matched to a gene. CDR3 sequence reads: CASSFGTGRNQPQHF. The CDR3 DNA, read in part, is TGTGCCAGCAGCTTTGGGACAGGAAGAAATCAGCCC. The complete variable domain, with remaining parts taken from reference TRBV7-9 and TRBJ1-5, reads DTGVSQNPRHKITKRGQNVTFRCDPISEHNRLYWYRQTLGQGPEFLTYFQNEAQLEKSRLLSDRFSAERPKGSFSTLEIQRTEQGDSAMYLCASSFGTGRNQPQHFGDGTRLSIL.

On this clone: The sequenced fragment ends 3 residues before the CDR3 boundary, so the rest is inferred from the germline J gene. The chain has TRBV30 and TRBJ1-4, with 9 bases matching TRBD1. V gave up 4 bases and J gave up 8 bases; unmatched junction bases: 8. This CDR3 has 14 amino acids. The germline gives CDR1 GTSNPN, CDR2 SVGIG (reference sequence). CDR3 bases read: TGTGCCTGGACTCCCGGGACAGGGTCAGAAAAA. Protein sequence: CAWTPGTGSEK. In full, the CDR3 is CAWTPGTGSEKLFF.

Points on this clone: The read terminates 3 residues ahead of where the CDR3 ends, so the germline J gene completes it. The chain carries TRBV7-2 and TRBJ1-5, with D perhaps matching TRBD1 (6 bases). Trimming removed 3 bases at V and 7 bases at J, with 10 bases between. Per germline, CDR1 SGHTA and CDR2 FQGNSA. The CDR3 covers 13 residues. The CDR3 is CASSFTGSQPQHF. The CDR3 DNA, read in part, is TGTGCCAGCAGCTTTACAGGGTCGCAGCCC.

CDR3 in amino acids: CSVEVVPGLNQPQHF. The DNA read from the CDR3 is TGCAGCGTTGAAGTCGTTCCAGGGCTTAATCAGCCC. This chain joins TRBV29-1 and TRBJ1-5; D perhaps matches TRBD1 (5 bases). The read stops 3 residues short of the end of the CDR3; the missing end is completed from the germline J gene. Per germline, CDR1 SQVTM and CDR2 ANQGSEA. V lost 1 base to trimming and J lost 4 bases, with 14 bases between them. The CDR3 is 15 residues long.

Regarding this clone: Sequencing ends 3 residues short of the CDR3 end; the germline J gene provides the rest. The gene calls are TRBV5-1 and TRBJ2-5, with a weak D call TRBD2 (6 bases). This CDR3 contains 14 residues. The V and J ends lost 0 bases and 4 bases respectively, with 10 bases between them. Germline V gene data show CDR1 as SGHRS and CDR2 as YFSETQ. CDR3 region: CASSLGMGGETQYF. CDR3 bases read: TGCGCCAGCAGCTTGGGCATGGGGGGAGAGACC. The variable domain in full, completed from reference TRBV5-1 and TRBJ2-5, reads KAGVTQTPRYLIKTRGQQVTLSCSPISGHRSVSWYQQTPGQGLQFLFEYFSETQRNKGNFPGRFSGRQFSNSRSEMNVSTLELGDSALYLCASSLGMGGETQYFGPGTRLLVL.

Details on this clone: The CDR3 extends 3 residues past the end of the read, so its final part is completed from the germline J gene. The chain uses TRBV7-2 and TRBJ2-5; D is undetermined. Germline assignment: CDR1 SGHTA and CDR2 FQGNSA. Trimming stripped 1 base from V and 4 bases from J, with 4 bases between. The CDR3 contains 12 residues. The CDR3 DNA, read in part, is TGTGCCAGCAGCTTAGATCGAGAGACC. As protein: CASSLDRET. The whole CDR3 protein reads CASSLDRETQYF. Full variable domain (remainder filled in from reference TRBV7-2 and TRBJ2-5): GAGVSQSPSNKVTEKGKDVELRCDPISGHTALYWYRQSLGQGLEFLIYFQGNSAPDKSGLPSDRFSAERTGGSVSTLTIQRTQQEDSAVYLCASSLDRETQYFGPGTRLLVL.